The present TCR beta chain was sequenced within a study of T cells after somatic rescue of genetic block. Per germline, CDR1 MNHEY and CDR2 SMNVEV (reference sequence). The CDR3 sequence is 14 residues long. The ends were cut back, 2 bases at V and 6 bases at J, with 10 bases in the middle. Sequencing was performed with immunoSEQ multiplex PCR; in TCRdb, only in-frame clones are kept and a portion is missing. This table holds 14,000 to 15,000 clones, approximately 76% found once. The sequence was obtained from a boy aged 10-17 years. The V call is TRBV27, the J call TRBJ2-2, with a weak D call TRBD2 (5 bases). The sequenced sample was peripheral blood mononuclear cells (PBMCs). The CDR3 coding sequence is TGTGCCAGCAGTTTAGTAAGGCGGGCCGGGGAGCTGTTTTTT. This encodes CASSLVRRAGELFF.